The rows below give T cell receptor beta chains drawn from one sample of a study of T cells in localized non-small cell lung cancer. The data were produced by immunoSEQ multiplex PCR, yet TCRdb's version contains in-frame clones alone and is incomplete. The sample yields over 25,000 clones, less than 95% seen once. This material consisted of peripheral blood, taken before any cancer treatment. These receptors originate from a woman aged 35 to 70 with stage I lung adenocarcinoma. Each CDR3 is given with its conserved first and last residue. The order of the fields is CDR3 protein, CDR3 DNA, clone size, V gene, J gene, D gene. A D gene is named only where the DNA matches it firmly. The listing skips clone size in some rows; elsewhere it reads once, few, many or a size class.

CDR3 protein: CASSIWASGRRHVREQFF; CDR3 DNA: TGTGCCAGTAGTATTTGGGCTAGCGGGAGACGGCACGTGCGTGAGCAGTTCTTC; clone size: -; V gene: TRBV19; J gene: TRBJ2-1; D gene: TRBD2
CDR3 protein: CSVAAGNTIYF; CDR3 DNA: TGCAGCGTTGCGGCGGGAAACACCATATATTTT; clone size: -; V gene: TRBV29-1; J gene: TRBJ1-3; D gene: -
CDR3 protein: CSVRGNEQFF; CDR3 DNA: TGCAGCGTCAGGGGAAATGAGCAGTTCTTC; clone size: -; V gene: TRBV29-1; J gene: TRBJ2-1; D gene: -
CDR3 protein: CASSPSIQEKLFF; CDR3 DNA: TGTGCCAGCTCACCGTCCATTCAAGAAAAACTGTTTTTT; clone size: once; V gene: TRBV18; J gene: TRBJ1-4; D gene: -
CDR3 protein: CASSLDVRGGISYEQYF; CDR3 DNA: TGTGCCAGCAGCTTGGACGTTAGGGGCGGGATCTCCTACGAGCAGTACTTC; clone size: -; V gene: TRBV5-6; J gene: TRBJ2-7; D gene: -
CDR3 protein: CASRSGRGAFF; CDR3 DNA: TGTGCCAGCAGGTCAGGGAGGGGAGCTTTCTTT; clone size: once; V gene: TRBV6-5; J gene: TRBJ1-1; D gene: -
CDR3 protein: CASSQEVVRAANEKLFF; CDR3 DNA: TGCGCCAGCAGCCAAGAGGTTGTCAGGGCGGCTAATGAAAAACTGTTTTTT; clone size: -; V gene: TRBV4-3; J gene: TRBJ1-4; D gene: -
CDR3 protein: CASSPGQGNQPQHF; CDR3 DNA: TGTGCCAGCAGCCCAGGACAGGGCAATCAGCCCCAGCATTTT; clone size: -; V gene: TRBV5-4; J gene: TRBJ1-5; D gene: TRBD1
CDR3 protein: CASKASGARYNEQFF; CDR3 DNA: TGCGCCAGCAAGGCCTCCGGAGCTCGTTACAATGAGCAGTTCTTC; clone size: -; V gene: TRBV10-2; J gene: TRBJ2-1; D gene: -
CDR3 protein: CAWNYGQRGGRETQYF; CDR3 DNA: TGTGCCTGGAATTACGGGCAGCGGGGGGGCCGGGAGACCCAGTACTTC; clone size: once; V gene: TRBV30; J gene: TRBJ2-5; D gene: TRBD2
CDR3 protein: CASSRTTWAEGRGTEAFF; CDR3 DNA: TGCGCCAGCAGCCGGACAACCTGGGCGGAAGGGAGGGGCACTGAAGCTTTCTTT; clone size: -; V gene: TRBV4-3; J gene: TRBJ1-1; D gene: -
CDR3 protein: CASSTTLYSGRYTEAFF; CDR3 DNA: TGTGCCAGTAGCACAACCCTATACTCAGGGAGATACACTGAAGCTTTCTTT; clone size: -; V gene: TRBV19; J gene: TRBJ1-1; D gene: -
CDR3 protein: CASSPDPGNTIYF; CDR3 DNA: TGTGCCAGCTCACCAGACCCTGGGAACACCATATATTTT; clone size: -; V gene: TRBV18; J gene: TRBJ1-3; D gene: -
CDR3 protein: CASSLTNTGELFF; CDR3 DNA: TGTGCCAGCAGCTTAACGAACACCGGGGAGCTGTTTTTT; clone size: -; V gene: TRBV11-2; J gene: TRBJ2-2; D gene: -
CDR3 protein: CASSLSGQSLFGYTF; CDR3 DNA: TGTGCCAGCAGTTTATCGGGACAAAGTCTCTTTGGCTACACCTTC; clone size: -; V gene: TRBV27; J gene: TRBJ1-2; D gene: -
CDR3 protein: CASSIVSAVHPPPEAFF; CDR3 DNA: TGTGCCAGCAGCATAGTTTCGGCAGTCCACCCCCCCCCTGAAGCTTTCTTT; clone size: -; V gene: TRBV14; J gene: TRBJ1-1; D gene: -
CDR3 protein: CASSLRGAGSYNEQFF; CDR3 DNA: TGTGCCAGCAGCTTGCGGGGGGCAGGGTCCTACAATGAGCAGTTCTTC; clone size: -; V gene: TRBV5-5; J gene: TRBJ2-1; D gene: -
CDR3 protein: CASATGANTGELFF; CDR3 DNA: TGCGCCAGCGCGACAGGGGCGAACACCGGGGAGCTGTTTTTT; clone size: -; V gene: TRBV4-3; J gene: TRBJ2-2; D gene: TRBD1
CDR3 protein: CASSFLSGTGELFF; CDR3 DNA: TGTGCCAGCAGCTTTTTATCAGGGACCGGGGAGCTGTTTTTT; clone size: few; V gene: TRBV5-6; J gene: TRBJ2-2; D gene: -
CDR3 protein: CASSGGMQFF; CDR3 DNA: TGTGCCAGCAGTGGGGGGATGCAGTTCTTC; clone size: -; V gene: TRBV28; J gene: TRBJ2-1; D gene: -
CDR3 protein: CASSSTENTEAFF; CDR3 DNA: TGTGCCAGCAGTTCCACAGAGAACACTGAAGCTTTCTTT; clone size: -; V gene: TRBV7-9; J gene: TRBJ1-1; D gene: -
CDR3 protein: CASSRGITEAFF; CDR3 DNA: TGTGCCAGCAGCCGGGGTATCACTGAAGCTTTCTTT; clone size: -; V gene: TRBV7-2; J gene: TRBJ1-1; D gene: -
CDR3 protein: CASSPSGVGVIYEQYF; CDR3 DNA: TGTGCCAGCAGCCCCAGTGGGGTGGGGGTGATCTACGAGCAGTACTTC; clone size: -; V gene: TRBV11-2; J gene: TRBJ2-7; D gene: -
CDR3 protein: CASRGQATEAFF; CDR3 DNA: TGTGCCAGCAGGGGACAGGCGACTGAAGCTTTCTTT; clone size: once; V gene: TRBV2; J gene: TRBJ1-1; D gene: TRBD1
CDR3 protein: CASSYKFDSSYEQYF; CDR3 DNA: TGTGCCAGCAGTTATAAGTTTGACAGCTCCTACGAGCAGTACTTC; clone size: -; V gene: TRBV6-5; J gene: TRBJ2-7; D gene: -
CDR3 protein: CSVASEGETQYF; CDR3 DNA: TGCAGCGTTGCGTCAGAGGGAGAGACCCAGTACTTC; clone size: -; V gene: TRBV29-1; J gene: TRBJ2-5; D gene: -
CDR3 protein: CASSLAHNRGTEAFF; CDR3 DNA: TGTGCCAGCAGCTTAGCCCATAACAGGGGGACTGAAGCTTTCTTT; clone size: -; V gene: TRBV7-2; J gene: TRBJ1-1; D gene: TRBD1
CDR3 protein: CASSEGTQHSGANVLTF; CDR3 DNA: TGTGCCAGCTCGGAAGGGACACAGCACTCTGGGGCCAACGTCCTGACTTTC; clone size: -; V gene: TRBV18; J gene: TRBJ2-6; D gene: -
CDR3 protein: CASSYSAGDRNTIYF; CDR3 DNA: TGTGCCAGCAGTTACTCAGCCGGGGATAGAAACACCATATATTTT; clone size: -; V gene: TRBV6-5; J gene: TRBJ1-3; D gene: -
CDR3 protein: CASKPSSYNEQFF; CDR3 DNA: TGTGCCAGCAAACCTTCCTCCTACAATGAGCAGTTCTTC; clone size: once; V gene: TRBV27; J gene: TRBJ2-1; D gene: -
CDR3 protein: CASSPLRGQTNEKLFF; CDR3 DNA: TGTGCCAGCTCACCACTGAGGGGACAGACTAATGAAAAACTGTTTTTT; clone size: -; V gene: TRBV18; J gene: TRBJ1-4; D gene: TRBD1
CDR3 protein: CASSQGVRGADTGELFF; CDR3 DNA: TGCGCCAGCAGCCAAGGAGTTCGTGGGGCGGACACCGGGGAGCTGTTTTTT; clone size: once; V gene: TRBV4-3; J gene: TRBJ2-2; D gene: -
CDR3 protein: CASSESQGASEQFF; CDR3 DNA: TGTGCCAGCAGTGAAAGCCAGGGGGCATCTGAGCAGTTCTTC; clone size: -; V gene: TRBV2; J gene: TRBJ2-1; D gene: TRBD1
CDR3 protein: CASSSTGGEIQAFF; CDR3 DNA: TGTGCCAGCTCTTCCACAGGGGGCGAAATCCAAGCTTTCTTT; clone size: -; V gene: TRBV18; J gene: TRBJ1-1; D gene: TRBD1
CDR3 protein: CAISESGPDTQYF; CDR3 DNA: TGTGCCATCAGTGAAAGTGGTCCAGATACGCAGTATTTT; clone size: -; V gene: TRBV10-3; J gene: TRBJ2-3; D gene: -
CDR3 protein: CASSQVNTVNYGYTF; CDR3 DNA: TGCGCCAGCAGCCAAGTTAACACCGTGAACTATGGCTACACCTTC; clone size: -; V gene: TRBV4-3; J gene: TRBJ1-2; D gene: -
CDR3 protein: CASSQDRVNVYEQYF; CDR3 DNA: TGCGCCAGCAGCCAGGACAGGGTAAATGTCTACGAGCAGTACTTC; clone size: -; V gene: TRBV4-3; J gene: TRBJ2-7; D gene: TRBD1
CDR3 protein: CASSYGRSGPAGNTIYF; CDR3 DNA: TGTGCCAGCTCCTACGGCCGCTCGGGGCCCGCTGGAAACACCATATATTTT; clone size: -; V gene: TRBV18; J gene: TRBJ1-3; D gene: -
CDR3 protein: CASSPRTSGRAFVYNEQFF; CDR3 DNA: TGTGCCAGCAGCCCTCGGACTAGCGGGAGGGCATTTGTGTACAATGAGCAGTTCTTC; clone size: -; V gene: TRBV9; J gene: TRBJ2-1; D gene: TRBD2
CDR3 protein: CATSRDTYGASTDTQYF; CDR3 DNA: TGTGCCACCAGCAGAGATACCTACGGTGCTAGCACAGATACGCAGTATTTT; clone size: -; V gene: TRBV15; J gene: TRBJ2-3; D gene: -
CDR3 protein: CASSSRGAGATYNEQFF; CDR3 DNA: TGTGCCAGCAGCTCCCGGGGTGCGGGAGCGACATACAATGAGCAGTTCTTC; clone size: -; V gene: TRBV7-9; J gene: TRBJ2-1; D gene: TRBD2
CDR3 protein: CASSSPGQGDNEQFF; CDR3 DNA: TGTGCCAGCAGCTCGCCGGGACAGGGGGACAATGAGCAGTTCTTC; clone size: -; V gene: TRBV7-9; J gene: TRBJ2-1; D gene: TRBD1
CDR3 protein: CASSSWTGSASGANVLTF; CDR3 DNA: TGCGCCAGCAGCTCTTGGACAGGGTCGGCGTCTGGGGCCAACGTCCTGACTTTC; clone size: -; V gene: TRBV4-3; J gene: TRBJ2-6; D gene: TRBD1
CDR3 protein: CASSLRPRGQGNTEAFF; CDR3 DNA: TGTGCCAGCAGCTTACGGCCCAGGGGACAGGGAAACACTGAAGCTTTCTTT; clone size: -; V gene: TRBV11-2; J gene: TRBJ1-1; D gene: TRBD1
CDR3 protein: CASSQVAASGYTF; CDR3 DNA: TGTGCCAGCAGCCAAGTGGCGGCCTCGGGCTACACCTTC; clone size: -; V gene: TRBV4-2; J gene: TRBJ1-2; D gene: -
CDR3 protein: CASSSDHTNEKLFF; CDR3 DNA: TGCGCCAGCAGCTCGGACCATACTAATGAAAAACTGTTTTTT; clone size: -; V gene: TRBV5-1; J gene: TRBJ1-4; D gene: -
CDR3 protein: CAIRGGSRNYGYTF; CDR3 DNA: TGTGCCATCAGGGGTGGGAGTAGGAACTATGGCTACACCTTC; clone size: -; V gene: TRBV10-3; J gene: TRBJ1-2; D gene: -
CDR3 protein: CASSFKGLAGLNEQFF; CDR3 DNA: TGTGCCAGCAGCTTCAAGGGACTAGCGGGATTGAATGAGCAGTTCTTC; clone size: -; V gene: TRBV9; J gene: TRBJ2-1; D gene: TRBD2
CDR3 protein: CASSFRGQTSPLHF; CDR3 DNA: TGTGCCAGCAGTTTCAGGGGGCAGACTTCACCCCTCCACTTT; clone size: -; V gene: TRBV28; J gene: TRBJ1-6; D gene: TRBD1
CDR3 protein: CSVDVTGNEKLFF; CDR3 DNA: TGCAGCGTTGATGTCACGGGAAATGAAAAACTGTTTTTT; clone size: -; V gene: TRBV29-1; J gene: TRBJ1-4; D gene: -
CDR3 protein: CASSIETGSPYGYTF; CDR3 DNA: TGTGCCAGTAGTATAGAAACGGGTTCGCCCTATGGCTACACCTTC; clone size: few; V gene: TRBV19; J gene: TRBJ1-2; D gene: -
CDR3 protein: CASSSETGGNEQYF; CDR3 DNA: TGTGCCAGCAGTTCAGAGACAGGTGGGAACGAGCAGTACTTC; clone size: -; V gene: TRBV27; J gene: TRBJ2-7; D gene: -
CDR3 protein: CASSPNDRSQETQYF; CDR3 DNA: TGTGCCAGCAGCCCTAACGACAGGAGCCAAGAGACCCAGTACTTC; clone size: once; V gene: TRBV9; J gene: TRBJ2-5; D gene: -